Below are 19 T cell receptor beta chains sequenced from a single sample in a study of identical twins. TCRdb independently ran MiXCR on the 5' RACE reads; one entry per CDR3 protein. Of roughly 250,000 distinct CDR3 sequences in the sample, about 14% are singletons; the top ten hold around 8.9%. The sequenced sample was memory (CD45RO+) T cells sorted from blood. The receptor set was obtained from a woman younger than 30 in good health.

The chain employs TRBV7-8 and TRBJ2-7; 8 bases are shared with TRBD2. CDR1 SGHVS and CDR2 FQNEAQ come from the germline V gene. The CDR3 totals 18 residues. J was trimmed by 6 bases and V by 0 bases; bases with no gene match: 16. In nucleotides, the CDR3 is TGTGCCAGCAGCTTAGCGCGACTCGGGCGGGGGGCCCGAAGCGAGCAGTACTTC. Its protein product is CASSLARLGRGARSEQYF.

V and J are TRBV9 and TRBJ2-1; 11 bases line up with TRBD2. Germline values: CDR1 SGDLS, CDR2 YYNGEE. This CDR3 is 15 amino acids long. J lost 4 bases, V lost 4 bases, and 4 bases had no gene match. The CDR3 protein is CASSFRTSGYNEQFF. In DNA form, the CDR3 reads TGTGCCAGCAGCTTCCGGACTAGCGGGTACAATGAGCAGTTCTTC.

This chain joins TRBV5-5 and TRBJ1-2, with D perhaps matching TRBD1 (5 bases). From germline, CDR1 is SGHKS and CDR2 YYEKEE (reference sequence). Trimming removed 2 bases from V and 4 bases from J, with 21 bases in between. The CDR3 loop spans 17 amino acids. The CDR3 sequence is CASSLGTGRSGGYGYTF. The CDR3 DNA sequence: TGTGCCAGCAGCTTAGGGACGGGCCGATCAGGAGGCTATGGCTACACCTTC.

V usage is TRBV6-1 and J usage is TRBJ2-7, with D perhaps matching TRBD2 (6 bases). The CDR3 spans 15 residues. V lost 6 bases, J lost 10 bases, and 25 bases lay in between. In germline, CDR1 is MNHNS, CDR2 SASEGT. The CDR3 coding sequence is TGTGCCAGCAGCCCCATTTCTGGGGGGACCTCCGACCAGTACTTC. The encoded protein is CASSPISGGTSDQYF.

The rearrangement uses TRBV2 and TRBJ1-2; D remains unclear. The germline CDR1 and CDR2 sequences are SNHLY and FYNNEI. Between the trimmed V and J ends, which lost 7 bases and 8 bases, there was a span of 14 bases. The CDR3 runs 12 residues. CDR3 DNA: TGTGCCAGCACGACGAGCTTGGGAGGCTACACCTTC. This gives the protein CASTTSLGGYTF.

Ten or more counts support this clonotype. DNA for the CDR3: TGTGCCAGCAGCGTATCTAGCGGGGGAGAGACCCAGTACTTC. The encoded protein is CASSVSSGGETQYF. J is TRBJ2-5 and V is TRBV7-2, with 10 positions matching TRBD2. V was pared by 5 bases and J by 4 bases, with 4 bases of the junction left unmatched. This CDR3 is built from 14 residues. Per germline, CDR1 SGHTA and CDR2 FQGNSA.

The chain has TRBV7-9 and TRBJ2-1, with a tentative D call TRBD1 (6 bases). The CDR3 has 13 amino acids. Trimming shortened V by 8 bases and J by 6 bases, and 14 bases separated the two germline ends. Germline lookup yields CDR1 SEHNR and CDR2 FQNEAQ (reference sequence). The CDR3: CASFLGGGNEQFF. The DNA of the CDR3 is TGTGCCAGCTTCCTAGGGGGTGGCAATGAGCAGTTCTTC.

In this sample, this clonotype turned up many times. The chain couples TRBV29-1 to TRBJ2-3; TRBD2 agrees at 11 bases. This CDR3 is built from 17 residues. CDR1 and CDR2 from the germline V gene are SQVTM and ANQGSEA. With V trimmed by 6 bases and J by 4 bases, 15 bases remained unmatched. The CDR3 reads CSVQSGTSGSRADTQYF. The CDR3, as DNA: TGCAGCGTGCAATCCGGGACTAGCGGTTCCAGGGCAGATACGCAGTATTTT.

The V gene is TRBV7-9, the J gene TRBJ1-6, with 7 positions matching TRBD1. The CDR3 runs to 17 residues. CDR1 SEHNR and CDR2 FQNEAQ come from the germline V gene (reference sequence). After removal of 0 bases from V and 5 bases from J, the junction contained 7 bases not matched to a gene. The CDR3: CASSLAPGQPHNSPLHF. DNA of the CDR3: TGTGCCAGCAGCTTAGCGCCGGGACAGCCTCATAATTCACCCCTCCACTTT.

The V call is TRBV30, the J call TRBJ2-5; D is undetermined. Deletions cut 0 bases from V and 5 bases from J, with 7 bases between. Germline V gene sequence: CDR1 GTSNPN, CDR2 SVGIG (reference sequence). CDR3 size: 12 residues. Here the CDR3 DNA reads TGTGCCTGGAGTGTACGTTGGGAGACCCAGTACTTC. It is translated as CAWSVRWETQYF. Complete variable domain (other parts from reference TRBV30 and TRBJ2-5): SQTIHQWPATLVQPVGSPLSLECTVEGTSNPNLYWYRQAAGRGLQLLFYSVGIGQISSEVPQNLSASRPQDRQFILSSKKLLLSDSGFYLCAWSVRWETQYFGPGTRLLVL.

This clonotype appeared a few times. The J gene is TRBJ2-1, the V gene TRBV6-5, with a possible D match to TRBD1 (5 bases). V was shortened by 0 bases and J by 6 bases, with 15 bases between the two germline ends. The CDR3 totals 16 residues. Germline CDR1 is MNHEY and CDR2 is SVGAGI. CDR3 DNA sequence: TGTGCCAGCAGTTACTCGTCGCAGGGCGTCGGCAATGAGCAGTTCTTC. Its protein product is CASSYSSQGVGNEQFF.

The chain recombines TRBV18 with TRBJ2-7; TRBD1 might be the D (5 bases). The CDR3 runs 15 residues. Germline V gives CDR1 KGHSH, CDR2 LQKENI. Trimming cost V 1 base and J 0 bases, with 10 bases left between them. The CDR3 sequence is CASSPLRALSYEQYF. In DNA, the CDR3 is TGTGCCAGCTCACCACTCAGGGCCCTCTCCTACGAGCAGTACTTC.

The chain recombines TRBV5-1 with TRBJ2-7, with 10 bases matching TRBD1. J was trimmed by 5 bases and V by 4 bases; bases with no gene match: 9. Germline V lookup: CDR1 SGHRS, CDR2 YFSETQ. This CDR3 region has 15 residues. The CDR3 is CASSQTGTGVDEQYF. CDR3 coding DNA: TGCGCCAGCAGCCAAACCGGGACAGGGGTGGACGAGCAGTACTTC.

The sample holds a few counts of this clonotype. CDR3 DNA: TGCAGTGCAGGGGCGGGCCAGGGCTCCTACAATGAGCAGTTCTTC. Its translation is CSAGAGQGSYNEQFF. The chain joins TRBV20-1 to TRBJ2-1; TRBD1 or TRBD2 may be the D gene (5 bases each). CDR3 length: 15 residues. Trimming stripped 6 bases from V and 0 bases from J, with 15 bases between. In germline, CDR1 is DFQATT, CDR2 SNEGSKA (reference sequence).

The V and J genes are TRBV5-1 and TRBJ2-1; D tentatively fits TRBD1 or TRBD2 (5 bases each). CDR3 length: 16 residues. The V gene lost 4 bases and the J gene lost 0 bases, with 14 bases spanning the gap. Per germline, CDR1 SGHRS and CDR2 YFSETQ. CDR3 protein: CASSRGGFTSYNEQFF. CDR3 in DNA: TGCGCCAGCAGCCGGGGCGGATTTACCTCCTACAATGAGCAGTTCTTC.

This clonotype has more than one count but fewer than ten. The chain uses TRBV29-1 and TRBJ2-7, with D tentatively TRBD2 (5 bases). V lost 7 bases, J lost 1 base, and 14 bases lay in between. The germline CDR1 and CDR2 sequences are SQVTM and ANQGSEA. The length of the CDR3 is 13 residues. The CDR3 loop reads CSARSPGSYEQYF. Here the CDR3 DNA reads TGCAGCGCCAGATCCCCGGGGTCCTACGAGCAGTACTTC.

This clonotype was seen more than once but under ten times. The CDR3 loop is CASSPDLRVRQETQYF. The CDR3, as DNA: TGTGCCAGCAGTCCCGACTTAAGGGTGCGCCAAGAGACCCAGTACTTC. The V and J genes are TRBV12-3 or TRBV12-4 and TRBJ2-5; D is unclear. The CDR3 is made up of 16 amino acids. The V and J ends lost 5 bases and 1 base respectively, with 17 bases between them.

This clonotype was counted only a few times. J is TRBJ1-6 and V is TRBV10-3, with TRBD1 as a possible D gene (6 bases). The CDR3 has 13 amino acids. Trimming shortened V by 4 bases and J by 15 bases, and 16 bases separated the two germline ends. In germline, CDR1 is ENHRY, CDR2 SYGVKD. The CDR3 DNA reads TGTGCCATCAGTGGCCTACAGGGAGGGGACCTCCACTTT. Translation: CAISGLQGGDLHF.

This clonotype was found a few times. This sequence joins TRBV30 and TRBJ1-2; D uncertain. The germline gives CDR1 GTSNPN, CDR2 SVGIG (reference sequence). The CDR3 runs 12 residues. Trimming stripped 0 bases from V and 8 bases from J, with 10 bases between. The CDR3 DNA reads TGTGCCTGGAGTGTAGAGGCGCGCGGCTACACCTTC. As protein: CAWSVEARGYTF.